This T cell receptor (beta chain) was profiled in a study of CD4 T cells in relation to SARS-CoV-2 and coronaviruses. Across the whole study: ViraFEST: approximately 10-day antigen culture of PBMCs, then TCR beta CDR3 sequencing. General study results and limits: Crossreactivity was assessed only for spike protein, not other viral proteins.

From germline, CDR1 is SGHTA and CDR2 FQGNSA. The CDR3 consists of 15 residues. V shed 5 bases and J shed 3 bases, with 16 bases lying between them. Unexposed donor CD4+ T cells date from 2011-2018, before the COVID-19 pandemic. CD4+ T cells were isolated from the cells after 10 days of culture. Cultures held under 2.5 million PBMCs per well with approximately 10 IU/ml IL-2. About this clone itself: The antigen is undetermined.

Assay used: immunoSEQ multiplex PCR; TCRdb lists only in-frame clones, some missing. The repertoire includes about 26,000 clones, 70% to 80% of them detected once, and 15% to 20% sits in the top ten. The sequenced sample consisted of CD4+ T cells from PBMCs, cultured in vitro. The chain has TRBV7-2 and TRBJ1-1; maybe TRBD1 (5 bases). The clonotype was recovered from a human donor in good health. The CDR3 loop reads CASSRNQGRDTEAFF. The CDR3, as DNA: TGTGCCAGCAGCAGAAACCAGGGTCGGGACACTGAAGCTTTCTTT.